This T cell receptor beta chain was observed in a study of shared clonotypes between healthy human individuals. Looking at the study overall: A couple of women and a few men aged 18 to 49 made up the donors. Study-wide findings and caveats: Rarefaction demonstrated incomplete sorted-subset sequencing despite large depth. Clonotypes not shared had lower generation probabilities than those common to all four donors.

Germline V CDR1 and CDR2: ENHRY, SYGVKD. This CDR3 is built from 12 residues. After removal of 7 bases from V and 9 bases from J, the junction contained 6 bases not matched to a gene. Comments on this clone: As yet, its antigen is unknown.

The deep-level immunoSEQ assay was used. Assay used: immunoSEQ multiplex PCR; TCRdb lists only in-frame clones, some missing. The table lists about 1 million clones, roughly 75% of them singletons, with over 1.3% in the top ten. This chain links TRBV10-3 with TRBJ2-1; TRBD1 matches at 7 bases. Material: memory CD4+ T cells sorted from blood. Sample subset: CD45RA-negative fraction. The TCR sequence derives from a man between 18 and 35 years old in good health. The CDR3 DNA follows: TGTGCCATCAATATAGGGGGCGGTGAGCAGTTCTTC. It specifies CAINIGGGEQFF.